This T cell receptor (beta chain) was captured by sequencing in a study of shared clonotypes between healthy human individuals. General study findings and limits: In contrast to clonotypes shared by all four donors, non-shared clonotypes had lower generation probabilities. Memory subsets had estimated richness that was generally smaller than that of naive subsets.

The healthy adult donors were HIV-negative and reported no recent acute infections or vaccinations. This clone was found once. The antigen remains unidentified. The identical CDR3 is also encoded by other nucleotide sequences in the sample. Clones were read by immunoSEQ multiplex PCR, and TCRdb kept only the in-frame ones, dropping some. The sample has about 2,500,000 clones; approximately 94% are singletons. The clonotype originates from a man aged 18-30 years in good health. The specimen was naive CD4+ T cells sorted from blood. Subset indicated: CD45RA+ positively selected.

The CDR3 DNA sequence: TGTGCCAGCAGCTTAGATTCGTACAATGAGCAGTTCTTC. This codes for CASSLDSYNEQFF. This sequence joins TRBV11-3 and TRBJ2-1; D remains ambiguous. Germline V gene data show CDR1 as SGHNT and CDR2 as YENEEA. The CDR3 has 13 amino acids. Between the trimmed V and J ends, which lost 0 bases and 4 bases, there was a span of 4 bases.